This record covers a single TCR beta chain. Its antigen is not known. This specimen comes from a study of shared clonotypes between healthy human individuals. Across the whole study: CD4 naive and memory got three plates each, CD8 naive two, CD8 memory one. Study-wide points: The sharing of 5% to 5.5% of naive CD4 clonotypes was seen across a handful of donors. Estimated richness values were generally larger in naive subsets than in memory subsets.

Unmatched junction bases numbered 5, after V lost 0 bases and J lost 5 bases. The CDR3 is made up of 16 amino acids. An approximately 200 ng quantity of DNA, 25,000 to 30,000 T cell genomes, went into the sorted-subset replicate PCRs. Profiled with immunoSEQ multiplex PCR; TCRdb holds only in-frame clones, not every one. The top ten clones hold roughly 1.2% of a sample with over 1.4 million clones, more than 95% of them seen once. The receptor comes from a man aged 25-45 years in good health. This chain links TRBV23-1 with TRBJ2-1; 9 positions agree with TRBD1. TRBV23-1 is designated an ORF whose function remains uncertain. What was sequenced was naive CD4+ T cells sorted from blood. Subset here: CD45RA+ positively selected. In nucleotides, the CDR3 is TGCGCCAGCAGTCAATCCGGGACAGGGAATGACAATGAGCAGTTCTTC. This sequence encodes CASSQSGTGNDNEQFF.